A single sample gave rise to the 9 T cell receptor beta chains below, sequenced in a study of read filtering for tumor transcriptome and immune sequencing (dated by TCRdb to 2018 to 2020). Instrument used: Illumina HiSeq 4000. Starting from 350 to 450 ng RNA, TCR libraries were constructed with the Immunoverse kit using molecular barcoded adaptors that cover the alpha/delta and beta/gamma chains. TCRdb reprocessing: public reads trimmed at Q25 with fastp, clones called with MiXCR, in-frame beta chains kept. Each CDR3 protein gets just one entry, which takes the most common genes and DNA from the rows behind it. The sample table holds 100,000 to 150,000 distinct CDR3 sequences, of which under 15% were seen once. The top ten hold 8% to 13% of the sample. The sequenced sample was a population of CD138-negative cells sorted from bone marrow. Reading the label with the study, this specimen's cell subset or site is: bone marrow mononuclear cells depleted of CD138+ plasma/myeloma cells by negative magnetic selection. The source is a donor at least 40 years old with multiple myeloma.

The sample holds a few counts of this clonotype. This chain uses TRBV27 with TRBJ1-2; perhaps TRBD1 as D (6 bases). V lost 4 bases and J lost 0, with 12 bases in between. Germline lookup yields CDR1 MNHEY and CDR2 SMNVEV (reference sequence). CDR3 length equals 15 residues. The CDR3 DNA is TGTGCCAGCAGTTCGCCAGGACAGACTAACTATGGCTACACCTTC. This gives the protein CASSSPGQTNYGYTF.

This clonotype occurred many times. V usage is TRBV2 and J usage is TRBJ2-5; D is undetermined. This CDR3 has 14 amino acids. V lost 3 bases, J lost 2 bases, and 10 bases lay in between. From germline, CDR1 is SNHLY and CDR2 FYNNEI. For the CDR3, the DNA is TGTGCCAGCAGTGAGGTTTCTATTCAAGAGACCCAGTACTTC. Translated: CASSEVSIQETQYF.

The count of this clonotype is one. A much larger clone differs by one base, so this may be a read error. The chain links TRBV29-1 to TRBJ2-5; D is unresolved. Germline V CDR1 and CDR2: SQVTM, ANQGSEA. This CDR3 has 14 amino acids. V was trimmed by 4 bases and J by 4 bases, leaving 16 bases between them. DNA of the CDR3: TGCAGCGTTGTTGGCAGGCGGATTAGAGAGACCCAGTACTTC. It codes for CSVVGRRIRETQYF.

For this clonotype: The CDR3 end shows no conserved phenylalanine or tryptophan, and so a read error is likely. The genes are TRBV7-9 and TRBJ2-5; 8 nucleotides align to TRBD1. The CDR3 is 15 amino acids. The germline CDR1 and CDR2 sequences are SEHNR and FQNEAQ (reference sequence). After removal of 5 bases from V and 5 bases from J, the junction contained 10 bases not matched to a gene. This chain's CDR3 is CASSRPGGVGETQYV. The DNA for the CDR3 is TGTGCCAGCAGCCGGCCAGGGGGCGTAGGGGAGACCCAGTACGTC.

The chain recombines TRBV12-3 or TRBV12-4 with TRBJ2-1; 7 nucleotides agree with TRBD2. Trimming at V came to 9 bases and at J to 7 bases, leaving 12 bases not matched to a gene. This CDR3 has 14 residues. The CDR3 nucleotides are TGTGCCAGTGCCACTAGCGTAGGTGTGAATGAGCAGTTCTTC. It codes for CASATSVGVNEQFF.

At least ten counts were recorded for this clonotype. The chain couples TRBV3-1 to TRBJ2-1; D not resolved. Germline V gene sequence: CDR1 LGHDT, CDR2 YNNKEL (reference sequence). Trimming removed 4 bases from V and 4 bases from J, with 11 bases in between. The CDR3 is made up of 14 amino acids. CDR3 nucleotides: TGTGCCAGCAGCCGAGGTCCCGTTTACAATGAGCAGTTCTTC. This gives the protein CASSRGPVYNEQFF.

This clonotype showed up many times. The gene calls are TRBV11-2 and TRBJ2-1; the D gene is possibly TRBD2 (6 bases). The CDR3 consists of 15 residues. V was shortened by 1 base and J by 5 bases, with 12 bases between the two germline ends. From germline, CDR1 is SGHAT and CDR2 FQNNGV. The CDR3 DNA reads TGTGCCAGCAGCTTAGGCGGGATGGTTGACAATGAGCAGTTCTTC. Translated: CASSLGGMVDNEQFF.

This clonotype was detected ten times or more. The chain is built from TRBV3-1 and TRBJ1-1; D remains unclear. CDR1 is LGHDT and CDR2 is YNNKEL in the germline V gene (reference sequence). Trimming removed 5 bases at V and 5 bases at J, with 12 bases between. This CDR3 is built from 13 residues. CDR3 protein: CASSVSVGTEAFF. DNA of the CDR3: TGTGCCAGCAGCGTAAGCGTTGGGACTGAAGCTTTCTTT.

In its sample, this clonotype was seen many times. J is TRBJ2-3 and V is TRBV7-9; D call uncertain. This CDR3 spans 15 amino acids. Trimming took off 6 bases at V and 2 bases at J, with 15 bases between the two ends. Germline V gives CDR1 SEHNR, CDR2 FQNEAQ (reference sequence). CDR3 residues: CASSLPAEITDTQYF. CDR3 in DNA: TGTGCCAGCAGTCTCCCCGCAGAAATCACAGATACGCAGTATTTT.